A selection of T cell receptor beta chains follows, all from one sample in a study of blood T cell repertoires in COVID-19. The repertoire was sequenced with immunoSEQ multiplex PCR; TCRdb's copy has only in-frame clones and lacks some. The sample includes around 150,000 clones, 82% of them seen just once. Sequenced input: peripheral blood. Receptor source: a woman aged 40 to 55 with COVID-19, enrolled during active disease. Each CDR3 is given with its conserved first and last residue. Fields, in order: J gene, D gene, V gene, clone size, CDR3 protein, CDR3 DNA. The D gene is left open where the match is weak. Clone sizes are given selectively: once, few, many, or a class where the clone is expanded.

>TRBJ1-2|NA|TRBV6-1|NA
CASSEGRGMDGYTF
TGTGCCAGCAGTGAAGGTCGGGGGATGGATGGCTACACCTTC
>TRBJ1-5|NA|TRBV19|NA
CASSGEGLGNQPQHF
TGTGCCAGTAGTGGAGAGGGTTTGGGCAATCAGCCCCAGCATTTT
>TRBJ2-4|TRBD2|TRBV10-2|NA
CASREPSREGGAKNIQYF
TGCGCCAGCAGGGAGCCCTCACGGGAGGGTGGGGCCAAAAACATTCAGTACTTC
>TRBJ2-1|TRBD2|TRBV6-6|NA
CASAPGGSINEQFF
TGTGCCAGTGCTCCGGGCGGGAGTATCAATGAGCAGTTCTTC
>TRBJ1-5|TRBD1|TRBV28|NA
CASSRSGTGIQPQHF
TGTGCCAGCAGCAGGTCCGGGACAGGGATTCAGCCCCAGCATTTT
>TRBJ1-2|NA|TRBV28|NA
CASSIVGLYGYTF
TGTGCCAGCAGTATCGTGGGGCTCTATGGCTACACCTTC
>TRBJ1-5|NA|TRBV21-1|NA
CASSKELLTGMGQPQHF
TGTGCCAGCAGCAAAGAACTCCTAACAGGGATGGGTCAGCCCCAGCATTTT
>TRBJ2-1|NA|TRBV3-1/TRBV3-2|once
CASSQQGFYNEQFF
TGTGCCAGCAGCCAACAGGGGTTCTACAATGAGCAGTTCTTC
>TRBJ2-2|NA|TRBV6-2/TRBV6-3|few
CASSQPQPSTNTGELFF
TGTGCCAGCAGCCAACCCCAACCTAGCACAAACACCGGGGAGCTGTTTTTT
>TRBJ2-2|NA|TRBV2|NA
CASSEKRGGLYTGELFF
TGTGCCAGCAGTGAAAAAAGAGGGGGTTTGTACACCGGGGAGCTGTTTTTT
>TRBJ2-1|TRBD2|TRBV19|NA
CASSKGLHNEQFF
TGTGCCAGTAGTAAGGGACTACACAATGAGCAGTTCTTC
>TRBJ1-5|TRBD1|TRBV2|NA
CASSDRQGRNQPQHF
TGTGCCAGCAGTGATAGACAGGGGAGGAATCAGCCCCAGCATTTT
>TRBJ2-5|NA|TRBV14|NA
CASSPPSQETQYF
TGTGCCAGCAGCCCCCCCAGCCAAGAGACCCAGTACTTC
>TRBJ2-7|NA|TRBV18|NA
CASSPPLAQSYEQYF
TGTGCCAGCTCACCACCGTTAGCGCAATCCTACGAGCAGTACTTC
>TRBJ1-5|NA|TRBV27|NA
CASSPQGGGQPQHF
TGTGCCAGCAGTCCACAGGGTGGCGGGCAGCCCCAGCATTTT
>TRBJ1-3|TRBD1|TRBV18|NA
CASSPNRDSGNTIYF
TGTGCCAGCTCACCAAACCGGGACAGTGGAAACACCATATATTTT
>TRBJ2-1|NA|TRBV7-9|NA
CASSTRLEGYNEQFF
TGTGCCAGCAGCACCCGACTAGAGGGCTACAATGAGCAGTTCTTC
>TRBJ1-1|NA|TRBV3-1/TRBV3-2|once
CASSQGPGVNTEAFF
TGTGCCAGCAGCCAAGGGCCAGGGGTGAACACTGAAGCTTTCTTT
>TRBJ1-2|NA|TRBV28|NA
CASSFSGRGGYTF
TGTGCCAGCAGTTTCTCAGGGCGCGGTGGCTACACCTTC
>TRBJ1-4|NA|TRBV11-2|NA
CASSISGTNEKLFF
TGTGCCAGCAGTATATCCGGAACTAATGAAAAACTGTTTTTT
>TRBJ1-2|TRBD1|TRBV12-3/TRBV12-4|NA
CASTPTGAYGYTF
TGTGCCAGCACCCCGACAGGGGCCTATGGCTACACCTTC
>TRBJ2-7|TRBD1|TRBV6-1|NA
CASSESPGQAYEQYF
TGTGCCAGCAGTGAATCCCCGGGACAGGCTTACGAGCAGTACTTC
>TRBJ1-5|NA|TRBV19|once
CASSPENQPQHF
TGTGCCAGTAGCCCCGAGAATCAGCCCCAGCATTTT
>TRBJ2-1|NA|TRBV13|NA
CASSSGPITGTYNEQFF
TGTGCCAGCAGCTCAGGACCGATCACGGGAACCTACAATGAGCAGTTCTTC
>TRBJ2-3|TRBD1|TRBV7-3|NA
CASSRQQGGSTDTQYF
TGTGCCAGCAGCCGACAACAGGGGGGTAGCACAGATACGCAGTATTTT